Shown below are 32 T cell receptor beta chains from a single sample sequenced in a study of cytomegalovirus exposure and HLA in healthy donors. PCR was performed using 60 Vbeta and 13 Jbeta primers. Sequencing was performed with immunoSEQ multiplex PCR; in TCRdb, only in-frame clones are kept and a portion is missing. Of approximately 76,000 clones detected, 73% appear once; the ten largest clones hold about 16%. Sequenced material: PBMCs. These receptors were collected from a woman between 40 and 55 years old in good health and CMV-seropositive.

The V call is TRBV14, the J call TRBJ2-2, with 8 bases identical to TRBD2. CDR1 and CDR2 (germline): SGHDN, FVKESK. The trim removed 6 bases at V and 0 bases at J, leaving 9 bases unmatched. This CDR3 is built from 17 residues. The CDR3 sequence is CASSRVRGATNTGELFF. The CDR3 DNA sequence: TGTGCCAGCAGTCGGGTGCGGGGGGCAACGAACACCGGGGAGCTGTTTTTT.

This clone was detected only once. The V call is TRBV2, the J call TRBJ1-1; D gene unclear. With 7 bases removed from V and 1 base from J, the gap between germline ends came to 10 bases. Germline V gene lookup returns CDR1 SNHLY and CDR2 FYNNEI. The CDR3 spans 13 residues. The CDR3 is CASTKGENTEAFF. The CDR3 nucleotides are TGTGCCAGCACCAAGGGAGAGAACACTGAAGCTTTCTTT. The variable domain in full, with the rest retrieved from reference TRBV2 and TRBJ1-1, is EPEVTQTPSHQVTQMGQEVILRCVPISNHLYFYWYRQILGQKVEFLVSFYNNEISEKSEIFDDQFSVERPDGSNFTLKIRSTKLEDSAMYFCASTKGENTEAFFGQGTRLTVV.

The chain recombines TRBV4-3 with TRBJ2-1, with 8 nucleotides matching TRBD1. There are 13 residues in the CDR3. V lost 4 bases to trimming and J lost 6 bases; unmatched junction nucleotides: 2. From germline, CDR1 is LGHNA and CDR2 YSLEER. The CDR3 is CASSLGTGNEQFF. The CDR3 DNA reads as TGCGCCAGCAGCCTGGGGACAGGCAATGAGCAGTTCTTC.

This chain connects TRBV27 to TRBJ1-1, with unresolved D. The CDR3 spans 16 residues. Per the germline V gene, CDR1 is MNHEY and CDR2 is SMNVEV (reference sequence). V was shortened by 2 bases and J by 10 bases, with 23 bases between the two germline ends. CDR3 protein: CASSLIGELGIVTAFF. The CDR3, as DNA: TGTGCCAGCAGTTTAATCGGGGAATTGGGGATCGTGACAGCTTTCTTT.

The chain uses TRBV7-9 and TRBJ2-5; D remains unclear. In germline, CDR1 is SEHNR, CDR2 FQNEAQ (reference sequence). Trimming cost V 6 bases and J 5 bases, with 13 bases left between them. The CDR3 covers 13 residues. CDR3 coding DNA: TGTGCCAGCAGGCCCCTGGTTGAGGAGACCCAGTACTTC. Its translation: CASRPLVEETQYF.

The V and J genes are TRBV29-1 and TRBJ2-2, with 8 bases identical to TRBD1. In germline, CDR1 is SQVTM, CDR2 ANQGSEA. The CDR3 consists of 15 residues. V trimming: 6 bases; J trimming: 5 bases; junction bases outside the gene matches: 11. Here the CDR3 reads CSVGSGTGHTGELFF. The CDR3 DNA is TGCAGCGTCGGCTCCGGGACAGGACATACCGGGGAGCTGTTTTTT.

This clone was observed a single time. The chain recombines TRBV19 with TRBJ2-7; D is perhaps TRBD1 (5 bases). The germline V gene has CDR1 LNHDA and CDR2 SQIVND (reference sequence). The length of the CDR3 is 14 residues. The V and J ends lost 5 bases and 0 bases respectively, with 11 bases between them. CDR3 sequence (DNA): TGTGCCAGTAGTCATGACAGAAACTCCTACGAGCAGTACTTC. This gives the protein CASSHDRNSYEQYF.

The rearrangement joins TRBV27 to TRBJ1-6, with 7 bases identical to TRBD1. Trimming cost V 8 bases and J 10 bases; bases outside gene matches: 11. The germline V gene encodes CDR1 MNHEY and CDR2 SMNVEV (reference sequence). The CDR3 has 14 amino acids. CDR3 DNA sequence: TGTGCCAGCCCGAAGACAGGGCTTGGGTCACCCCTCCACTTT. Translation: CASPKTGLGSPLHF.

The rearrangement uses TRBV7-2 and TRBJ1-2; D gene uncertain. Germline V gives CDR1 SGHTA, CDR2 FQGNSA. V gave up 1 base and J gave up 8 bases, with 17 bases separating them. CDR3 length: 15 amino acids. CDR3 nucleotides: TGTGCCAGCAGCTTAGGGCCGTTCGGGGAACAGGGCTACACCTTC. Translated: CASSLGPFGEQGYTF.

The DNA of the CDR3 is TGTGCCAGCAGTTACGACAGGGTCGACGAGCAGTACTTC. It translates to CASSYDRVDEQYF. The chain has TRBV6-5 and TRBJ2-7, with 7 bases fitting TRBD1. Germline assignment: CDR1 MNHEY and CDR2 SVGAGI. The CDR3 runs 13 residues. J was trimmed by 5 bases and V by 2 bases; bases with no gene match: 3.

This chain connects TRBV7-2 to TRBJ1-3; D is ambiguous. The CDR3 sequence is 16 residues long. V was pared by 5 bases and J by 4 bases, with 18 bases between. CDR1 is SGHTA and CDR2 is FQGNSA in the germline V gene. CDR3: CASSLSHPRSGNTIYF. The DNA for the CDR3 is TGTGCCAGCAGCCTATCACACCCCAGGTCCGGAAACACCATATATTTT.

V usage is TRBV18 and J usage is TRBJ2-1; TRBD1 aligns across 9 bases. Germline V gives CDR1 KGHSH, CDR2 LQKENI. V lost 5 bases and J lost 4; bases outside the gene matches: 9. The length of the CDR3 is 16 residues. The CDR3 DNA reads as TGTGCCAGCTCAAGCGGTGGACAGGGGTCTTACAATGAGCAGTTCTTC. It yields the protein CASSSGGQGSYNEQFF.

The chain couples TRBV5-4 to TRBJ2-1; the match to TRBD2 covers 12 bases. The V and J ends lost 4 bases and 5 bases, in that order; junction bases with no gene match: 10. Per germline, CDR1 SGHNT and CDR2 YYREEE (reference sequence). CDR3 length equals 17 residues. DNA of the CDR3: TGTGCCAGCAGCCCCGGACTAGCGGGACGGAAAGACAATGAGCAGTTCTTC. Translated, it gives CASSPGLAGRKDNEQFF.

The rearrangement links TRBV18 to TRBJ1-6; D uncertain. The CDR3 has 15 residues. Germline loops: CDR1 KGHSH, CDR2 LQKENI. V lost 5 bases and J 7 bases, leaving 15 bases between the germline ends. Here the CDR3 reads CASSIQVERNSPLHF. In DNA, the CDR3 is TGTGCCAGCTCAATCCAGGTTGAGAGAAATTCACCCCTCCACTTT.

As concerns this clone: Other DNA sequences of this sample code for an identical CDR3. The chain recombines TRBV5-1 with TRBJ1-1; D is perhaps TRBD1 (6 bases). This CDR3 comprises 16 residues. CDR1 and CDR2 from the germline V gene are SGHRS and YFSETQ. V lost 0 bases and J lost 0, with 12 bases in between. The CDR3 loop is CASSLGHRDVNTEAFF. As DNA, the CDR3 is TGCGCCAGCAGCTTGGGGCACAGGGACGTGAACACTGAAGCTTTCTTT.

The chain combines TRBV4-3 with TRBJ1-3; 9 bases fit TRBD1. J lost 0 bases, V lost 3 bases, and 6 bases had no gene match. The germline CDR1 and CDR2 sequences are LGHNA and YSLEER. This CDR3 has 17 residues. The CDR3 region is CASSQRDRAYSGNTIYF. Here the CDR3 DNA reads TGCGCCAGCAGCCAGAGGGACAGGGCGTACTCTGGAAACACCATATATTTT.

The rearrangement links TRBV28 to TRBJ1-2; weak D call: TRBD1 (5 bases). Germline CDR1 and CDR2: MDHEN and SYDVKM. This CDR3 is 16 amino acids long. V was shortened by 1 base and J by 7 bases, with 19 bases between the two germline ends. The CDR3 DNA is TGTGCCAGCAGTTTATTAGCAGGGTTCTCGCTCGGTGGCTACACCTTC. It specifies CASSLLAGFSLGGYTF.

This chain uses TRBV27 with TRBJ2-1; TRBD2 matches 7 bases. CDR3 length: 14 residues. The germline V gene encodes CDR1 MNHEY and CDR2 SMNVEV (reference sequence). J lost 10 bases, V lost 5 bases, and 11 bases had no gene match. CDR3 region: CASSLMETAGEQFF. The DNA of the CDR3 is TGTGCCAGCAGTCTCATGGAGACAGCGGGGGAGCAGTTCTTC.

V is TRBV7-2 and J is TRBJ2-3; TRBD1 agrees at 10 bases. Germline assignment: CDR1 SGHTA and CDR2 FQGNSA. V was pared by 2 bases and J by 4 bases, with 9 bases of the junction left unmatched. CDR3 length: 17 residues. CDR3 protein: CASSLLRGGTGADTQYF. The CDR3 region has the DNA TGTGCCAGCAGCTTACTGAGGGGGGGGACAGGGGCAGATACGCAGTATTTT.

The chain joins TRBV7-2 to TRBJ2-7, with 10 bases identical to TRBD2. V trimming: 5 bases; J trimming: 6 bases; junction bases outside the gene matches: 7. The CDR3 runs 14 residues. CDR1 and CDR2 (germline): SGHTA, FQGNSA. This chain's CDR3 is CASSPGLAIGEQYF. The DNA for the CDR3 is TGTGCCAGCAGCCCGGGACTAGCGATTGGCGAGCAGTACTTC.

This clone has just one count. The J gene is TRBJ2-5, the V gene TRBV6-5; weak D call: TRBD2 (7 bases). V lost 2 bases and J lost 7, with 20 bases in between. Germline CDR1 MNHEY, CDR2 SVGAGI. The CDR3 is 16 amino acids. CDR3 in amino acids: CASSYDGGRSIGTQYF. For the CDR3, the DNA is TGTGCCAGCAGTTACGACGGGGGGCGTTCCATCGGGACCCAGTACTTC.

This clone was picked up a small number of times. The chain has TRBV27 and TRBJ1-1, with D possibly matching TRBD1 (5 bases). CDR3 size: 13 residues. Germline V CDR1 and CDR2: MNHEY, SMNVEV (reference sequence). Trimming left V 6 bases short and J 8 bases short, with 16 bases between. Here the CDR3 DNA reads TGTGCCAGCAGGCGCTATGGACAAGACGAAGCTTTCTTT. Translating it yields CASRRYGQDEAFF.

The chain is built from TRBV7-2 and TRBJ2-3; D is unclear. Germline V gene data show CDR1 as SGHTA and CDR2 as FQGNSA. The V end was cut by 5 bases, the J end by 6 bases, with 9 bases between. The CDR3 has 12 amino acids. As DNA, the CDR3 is TGTGCCAGCAGCCCACTCTTGGATACGCAGTATTTT. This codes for CASSPLLDTQYF.

The CDR3 sequence is CSVEMGSRSGANVLTF. CDR3 nucleotides: TGCAGCGTTGAGATGGGCAGTCGCTCTGGGGCCAACGTCCTGACTTTC. The chain carries TRBV29-1 and TRBJ2-6; D remains unclear. The V end lost 3 bases, the J end lost 0 bases, and 12 bases lay between the germline ends. Germline V CDR1 and CDR2: SQVTM, ANQGSEA. This CDR3 region has 16 residues. The full variable domain, completed using reference TRBV29-1 and TRBJ2-6, is SAVISQKPSRDICQRGTSLTIQCQVDSQVTMMFWYRQQPGQSLTLIATANQGSEATYESGFVIDKFPISRPNLTFSTLTVSNMSPEDSSIYLCSVEMGSRSGANVLTFGAGSRLTVL.

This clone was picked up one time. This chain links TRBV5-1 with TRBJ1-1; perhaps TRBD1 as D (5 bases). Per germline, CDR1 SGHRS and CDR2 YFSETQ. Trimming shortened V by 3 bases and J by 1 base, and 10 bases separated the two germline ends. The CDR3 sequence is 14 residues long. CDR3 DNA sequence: TGCGCCAGCAGCTGGGGTGACAGGAACACTGAAGCTTTCTTT. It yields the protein CASSWGDRNTEAFF.

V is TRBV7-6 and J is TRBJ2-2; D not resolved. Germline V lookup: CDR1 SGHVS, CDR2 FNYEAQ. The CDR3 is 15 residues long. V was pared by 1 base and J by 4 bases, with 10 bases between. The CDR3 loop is CASSLERGGTGELFF. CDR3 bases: TGTGCCAGCAGCTTAGAGCGTGGCGGCACCGGGGAGCTGTTTTTT. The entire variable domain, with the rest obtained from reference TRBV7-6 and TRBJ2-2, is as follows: GAGVSQSPRYKVTKRGQDVALRCDPISGHVSLYWYRQALGQGPEFLTYFNYEAQQDKSGLPNDRFSAERPEGSISTLTIQRTEQRDSAMYRCASSLERGGTGELFFGEGSRLTVL.

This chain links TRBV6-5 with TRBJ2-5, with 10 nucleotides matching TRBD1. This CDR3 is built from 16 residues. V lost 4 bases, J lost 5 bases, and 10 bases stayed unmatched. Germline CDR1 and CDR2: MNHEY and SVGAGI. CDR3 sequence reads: CASSSGTGVKRETQYF. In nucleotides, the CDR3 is TGTGCCAGCAGTTCCGGGACAGGGGTTAAAAGGGAGACCCAGTACTTC.

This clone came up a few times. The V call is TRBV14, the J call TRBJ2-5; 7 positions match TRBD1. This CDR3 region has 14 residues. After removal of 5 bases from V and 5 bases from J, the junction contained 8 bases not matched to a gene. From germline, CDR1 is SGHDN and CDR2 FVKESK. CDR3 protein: CASSADRVVETQYF. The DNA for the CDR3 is TGTGCCAGCAGCGCCGACAGGGTGGTGGAGACCCAGTACTTC.

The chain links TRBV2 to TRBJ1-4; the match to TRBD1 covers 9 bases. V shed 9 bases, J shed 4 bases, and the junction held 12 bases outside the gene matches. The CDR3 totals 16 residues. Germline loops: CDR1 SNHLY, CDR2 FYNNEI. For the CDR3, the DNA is TGTGCCAGTTTTTGGCGAACAGGGGGCCTTAATGAAAAACTGTTTTTT. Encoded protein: CASFWRTGGLNEKLFF.

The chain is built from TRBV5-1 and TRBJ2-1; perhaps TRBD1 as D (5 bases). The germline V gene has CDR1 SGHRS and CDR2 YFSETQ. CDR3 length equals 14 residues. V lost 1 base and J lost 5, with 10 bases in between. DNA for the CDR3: TGCGCCAGCAGCTTGTCCCAGGGAAACAATGAGCAGTTCTTC. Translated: CASSLSQGNNEQFF.

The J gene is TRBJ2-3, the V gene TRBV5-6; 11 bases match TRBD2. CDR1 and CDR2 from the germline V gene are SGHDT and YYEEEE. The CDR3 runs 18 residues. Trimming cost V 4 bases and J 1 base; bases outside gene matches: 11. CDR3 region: CASSARLAGTSRTDTQYF. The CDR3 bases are TGTGCCAGCAGCGCGCGACTAGCGGGGACCTCTCGCACAGATACGCAGTATTTT.

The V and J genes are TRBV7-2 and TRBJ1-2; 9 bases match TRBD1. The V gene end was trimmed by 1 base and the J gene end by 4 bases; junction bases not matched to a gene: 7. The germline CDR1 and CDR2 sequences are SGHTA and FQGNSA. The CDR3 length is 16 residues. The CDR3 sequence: CASSLGLQGAGYGYTF. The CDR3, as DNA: TGTGCCAGCAGCTTAGGACTACAGGGGGCAGGCTATGGCTACACCTTC.